The 11 T cell receptor beta chains listed next were all sequenced from one sample in a study of early T cells in non-severe SARS-CoV-2 infection. One entry per CDR3 protein, called by TCRdb with MiXCR from the 5' RACE reads. The top ten clones hold approximately 4.1% of a sample with tens of thousands of distinct CDR3 sequences, roughly a tenth of them seen once. The sample was whole blood. The receptors derive from an adult who was a healthcare worker with PCR-confirmed SARS-CoV-2 infection or an uninfected control (not recorded which).

This clonotype has a handful of counts. The rearrangement joins TRBV7-9 to TRBJ2-1; 7 bases line up with TRBD2. In germline, CDR1 is SEHNR, CDR2 FQNEAQ (reference sequence). V shed 1 base and J 4 bases; nucleotides not matched to a gene: 7. The CDR3 totals 16 residues. CDR3 sequence: CASSLGRPSGYNEQFF. DNA for the CDR3: TGTGCCAGCAGCTTAGGTCGTCCTAGCGGTTACAATGAGCAGTTCTTC.

This chain joins TRBV7-9 and TRBJ2-1; D not resolved. Trimming shortened V by 4 bases and J by 0 bases, and 13 bases separated the two germline ends. This CDR3 comprises 16 residues. The V gene's germline CDR1 is SEHNR and CDR2 FQNEAQ (reference sequence). The DNA of the CDR3 is TGTGCCAGCAGCTCCCACCGGTCGGACTCCTACAATGAGCAGTTCTTC. Protein product: CASSSHRSDSYNEQFF.

The chain carries TRBV6-2 or TRBV6-3 and TRBJ2-3; D may be TRBD1 or TRBD2 (5 bases each). Germline V gene sequence: CDR1 MNHEY, CDR2 SVGEGT. Trimming shortened V by 0 bases and J by 4 bases, and 20 bases separated the two germline ends. The CDR3 runs 18 residues. CDR3 nucleotides: TGTGCCAGCAGTTACTCGAAGGCGCGGGTAGGGGACGCAGATACGCAGTATTTT. Residues: CASSYSKARVGDADTQYF.

This clonotype occurred many times. The CDR3 loop reads CASSLSRTGANYGYTF. The CDR3 bases are TGTGCCAGCAGCTTAAGTAGGACAGGGGCTAACTATGGCTACACCTTC. The chain combines TRBV7-8 with TRBJ1-2; 9 bases map to TRBD1. V gave up 2 bases and J gave up 0 bases; unmatched junction bases: 4. Per the germline V gene, CDR1 is SGHVS and CDR2 is FQNEAQ. CDR3 length: 16 residues.

This clonotype was recorded many times. The chain couples TRBV6-1 to TRBJ1-4; D uncertain. Per germline, CDR1 MNHNS and CDR2 SASEGT. The CDR3 sequence is 15 residues long. V was shortened by 4 bases and J by 0 bases, with 9 bases between the two germline ends. The CDR3 DNA is TGTGCCAGCAGTGTTCGGCGAGCAACTAATGAAAAACTGTTTTTT. It translates to CASSVRRATNEKLFF.

This clonotype was recorded at least ten times. V is TRBV6-1 and J is TRBJ2-7, with 7 positions matching TRBD1. V gave up 7 bases and J gave up 2 bases; unmatched junction bases: 8. The CDR3 sequence is 14 residues long. Germline loops: CDR1 MNHNS, CDR2 SASEGT. The CDR3 protein is CASIRTGSTYEQYF. The CDR3 coding sequence is TGTGCCAGCATTCGGACAGGATCGACCTACGAGCAGTACTTC.

This clonotype was detected many times. The chain links TRBV5-6 to TRBJ2-7; 9 bases match TRBD2. The trim removed 0 bases at V and 2 bases at J, leaving 6 bases unmatched. Germline V lookup: CDR1 SGHDT, CDR2 YYEEEE. The length of the CDR3 is 16 residues. CDR3 amino acids: CASSLEVGGGAYEQYF. The CDR3 coding sequence is TGTGCCAGCAGCTTGGAAGTCGGCGGGGGGGCCTACGAGCAGTACTTC.

This chain's CDR3 is CASIPVWGEPYNEQFF. CDR3 bases: TGTGCCAGCATCCCCGTGTGGGGGGAGCCCTACAATGAGCAGTTCTTC. The V gene is TRBV5-5, the J gene TRBJ2-1; D may be TRBD2 (6 bases). Trimming took off 6 bases at V and 2 bases at J, with 18 bases between the two ends. Germline V gene data show CDR1 as SGHKS and CDR2 as YYEKEE (reference sequence). The CDR3 has 16 amino acids.

This clonotype was counted many times. The V gene is TRBV7-9, the J gene TRBJ1-2; TRBD1 matches at 8 bases. V was clipped by 5 bases and J by 8 bases; unmatched bases: 7. This CDR3 contains 13 residues. The germline gives CDR1 SEHNR, CDR2 FQNEAQ (reference sequence). As DNA, the CDR3 is TGTGCCAGCAGCCGTGGACAGGGTAAAGGCTACACCTTC. Protein: CASSRGQGKGYTF. The variable domain in full, completed from reference TRBV7-9 and TRBJ1-2, reads DTGVSQNPRHKITKRGQNVTFRCDPISEHNRLYWYRQTLGQGPEFLTYFQNEAQLEKSRLLSDRFSAERPKGSFSTLEIQRTEQGDSAMYLCASSRGQGKGYTFGSGTRLTVV.

This clonotype was seen a few times. This sequence joins TRBV7-9 and TRBJ1-6; D may be TRBD1 (6 bases). In germline, CDR1 is SEHNR, CDR2 FQNEAQ (reference sequence). The CDR3 totals 15 residues. Trimming stripped 3 bases from V and 7 bases from J, with 13 bases between. The CDR3 protein is CASSFQGGRNSPLHF. In DNA, the CDR3 is TGTGCCAGCAGCTTCCAAGGGGGTCGCAATTCACCCCTCCACTTT.

This clonotype was counted many times. Here the CDR3 reads CASSDSRNQPQHF. The CDR3 DNA follows: TGTGCCAGCAGTGACAGTCGCAATCAGCCCCAGCATTTT. The rearrangement links TRBV6-1 to TRBJ1-5; no firm D call. From germline, CDR1 is MNHNS and CDR2 SASEGT. The CDR3 covers 13 residues. V lost 3 bases, J lost 2 bases, and 5 bases lay in between.